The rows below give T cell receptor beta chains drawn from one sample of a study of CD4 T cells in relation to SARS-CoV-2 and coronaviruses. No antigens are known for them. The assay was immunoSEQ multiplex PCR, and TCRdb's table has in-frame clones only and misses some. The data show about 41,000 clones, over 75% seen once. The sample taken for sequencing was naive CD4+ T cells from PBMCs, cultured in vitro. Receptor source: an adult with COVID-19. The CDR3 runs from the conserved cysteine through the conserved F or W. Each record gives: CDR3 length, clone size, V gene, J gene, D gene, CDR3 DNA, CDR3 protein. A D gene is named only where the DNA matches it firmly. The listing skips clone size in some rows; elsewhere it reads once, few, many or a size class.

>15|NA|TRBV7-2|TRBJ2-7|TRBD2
TGTGCCAGCAGCTTAGATCGGGGGGGACCTGACGAGCAGTACTTC
CASSLDRGGPDEQYF
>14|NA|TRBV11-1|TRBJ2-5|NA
TGTGCCAGCAGCTTGGCTCAGACTCGAGGGACCCAGTACTTC
CASSLAQTRGTQYF
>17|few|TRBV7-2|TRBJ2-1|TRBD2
TGTGCCAGCAGCTTAGGGACTAGCGGGAGGGCCATCGGGGAGCAGTTCTTC
CASSLGTSGRAIGEQFF
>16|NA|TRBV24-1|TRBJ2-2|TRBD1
TGTGCCACCAGTGACTCGGACAGGGGGCAAGTCGGGGAGCTGTTTTTT
CATSDSDRGQVGELFF
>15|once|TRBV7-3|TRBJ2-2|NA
TGTGCCAGCAGCCCCCGGGTTGGCGACACCGGGGAGCTGTTTTTT
CASSPRVGDTGELFF
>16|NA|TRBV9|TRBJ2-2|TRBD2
TGTGCCAGCAGCATTGGACTAGCGGGGGACACCGGGGAGCTGTTTTTT
CASSIGLAGDTGELFF
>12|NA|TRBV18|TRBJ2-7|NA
TGTGCCAGCTCAAGGCGGACCTACGAGCAGTACTTC
CASSRRTYEQYF
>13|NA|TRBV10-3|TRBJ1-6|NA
TGTGCCACCAAGTCGCGAGGGGGTTCACCCCTCCACTTT
CATKSRGGSPLHF
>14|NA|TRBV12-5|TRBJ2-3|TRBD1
TGTGCTAGTGGACCCGGGACAGGGGAACGTACGCAGTATTTT
CASGPGTGERTQYF
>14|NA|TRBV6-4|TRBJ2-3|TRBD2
TGTGCCAGCAGTGAGCTAGCGGGAGCAGATACGCAGTATTTT
CASSELAGADTQYF
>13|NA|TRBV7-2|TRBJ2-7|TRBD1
TGTGCCAGCAGCGTTGACAGGGCCTACGAGCAGTACTTC
CASSVDRAYEQYF
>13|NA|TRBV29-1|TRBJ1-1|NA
TGCAGCGCCCCGGGGGCCGTAAACACTGAAGCTTTCTTT
CSAPGAVNTEAFF
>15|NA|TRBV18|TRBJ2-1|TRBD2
TGTGCCAGCTCACCAGCGGGAGGGATTCGCAATGAGCAGTTCTTC
CASSPAGGIRNEQFF
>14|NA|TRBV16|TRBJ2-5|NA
TGTGCCAGCAGCCCCTTTCAGGGACAAGAGACCCAGTACTTC
CASSPFQGQETQYF
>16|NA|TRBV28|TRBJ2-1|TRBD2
TGTGCCAGCACCCTTTCGGGTAGCGGGAGGTGGAGTGAGCAGTTCTTC
CASTLSGSGRWSEQFF
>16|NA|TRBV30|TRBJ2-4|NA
TGTGCCTGGGGGGAACAGGGTCTAATTGCCAAAAACATTCAGTACTTC
CAWGEQGLIAKNIQYF
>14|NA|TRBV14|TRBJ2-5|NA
TGTGCCAGCAGCCCGTCGCGGGCCCAAGAGACCCAGTACTTC
CASSPSRAQETQYF
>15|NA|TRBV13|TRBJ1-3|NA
TGTGCCAGCAGCCGTACCCGACAGAATGGAAACACCATATATTTT
CASSRTRQNGNTIYF
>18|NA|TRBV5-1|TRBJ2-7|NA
TGCGCCAGCAGCTTGGGAGGGGTAATCAAGCGGGTGTTTTACGAGCAGTACTTC
CASSLGGVIKRVFYEQYF